A selection of T cell receptor beta chains follows, all from one sample in a study of blood T cell repertoires in COVID-19. Profiling relied on immunoSEQ multiplex PCR, and the TCRdb table lists in-frame clones only, not all of them. In the table there are approximately 480,000 clones, roughly 87% of which are singletons. Sequencing input: PBMCs or T cells enriched from blood (not recorded which). These receptors all stem from a woman aged 18-30 years who had recovered from COVID-19. CDR3s include the opening cysteine and the closing phenylalanine or tryptophan. A D gene is named only where the DNA matches it firmly. Clone size is shown for a subset of rows, as once, few, many or a class of expanded clone.

clone_size	v_call	d_call	j_call	cdr3_nt	cdr3_aa
-	TRBV6-5	TRBD1	TRBJ1-2	TGTGCCAGCAGTACAGGGGGCAACTATGGCTACACCTTC	CASSTGGNYGYTF
once	TRBV7-3	TRBD2	TRBJ2-7	TGTGCCAGCAGCTTAACGTCCACTAGCGGGTTCTACGAGCAGTACTTC	CASSLTSTSGFYEQYF
-	TRBV6-5	-	TRBJ2-7	TGTGCCAGCAGTCGCGGACACGGGCCATACGAGCAGTACTTC	CASSRGHGPYEQYF
-	TRBV7-2	-	TRBJ2-1	TGTGCCAGCAGTCTTGGGGTGTTAGGGGCCTACAATGAGCAGTTCTTC	CASSLGVLGAYNEQFF
-	TRBV7-6	-	TRBJ1-6	TGTGCCAGCAGCCCGTTTGGGGGCCTATCACCCCTCCACTTT	CASSPFGGLSPLHF
-	TRBV5-6	TRBD2	TRBJ2-3	TGTGCCAGCAGCGTGGGACTAGATGCAGATACGCAGTATTTT	CASSVGLDADTQYF
-	TRBV2	TRBD1	TRBJ1-5	TGTGCCAGCGGACAGGGTGTGGATCAGCCCCAGCATTTT	CASGQGVDQPQHF
-	TRBV28	TRBD1	TRBJ2-1	TGTGCCAGCAGTATACTCCCCGGGACAGGGGGTTCGGATGAGCAGTTCTTC	CASSILPGTGGSDEQFF
-	TRBV5-4	-	TRBJ2-1	TGTGCCAGCAGCTTGGCCGCTCACTGGAATGAGCAGTTCTTC	CASSLAAHWNEQFF
-	TRBV19	TRBD1	TRBJ1-3	TGTGCCAGTAGAAGCGGGACTGGGGACAGGGGCTCTGGAAACACCATATATTTT	CASRSGTGDRGSGNTIYF
few	TRBV7-2	TRBD2	TRBJ2-5	TGTGCCAGCAGCTTTAGCGGGGCAGGAGAGACCCAGTACTTC	CASSFSGAGETQYF
-	TRBV6-5	-	TRBJ1-3	TGTGCCAGCAGCCGACTGAAATTCTCTGGAAACACCATATATTTT	CASSRLKFSGNTIYF
-	TRBV5-1	-	TRBJ1-1	TGCGCCAGCAGCCTGCAGCGACCGAACACTGAAGCTTTCTTT	CASSLQRPNTEAFF
once	TRBV7-2	-	TRBJ1-2	TGTGCCAGCAGCGCAGGGGCTAACTATGGCTACACCTTC	CASSAGANYGYTF
-	TRBV6-5	-	TRBJ1-1	TGTGCCAGCAGTCGTACAGGGAACACTGAAGCTTTCTTT	CASSRTGNTEAFF
few	TRBV2	TRBD1	TRBJ1-6	TGTGCCAGCAGAGATACAGGGGGTTCACCCCTCCACTTT	CASRDTGGSPLHF
-	TRBV5-1	TRBD1	TRBJ2-2	TGCGCCAGCAGCTTGAGACAGGGGAGGGAGCTGTTTTTT	CASSLRQGRELFF
-	TRBV11-2	-	TRBJ1-1	TGTGCCAGCAGCTCAGACCAGGGGACTGAAGCTTTCTTT	CASSSDQGTEAFF
many	TRBV30	-	TRBJ1-2	TGTGCCTGGAGTCCCCGTGTAGGGACACCAGCACATGGCTACACCTTC	CAWSPRVGTPAHGYTF
-	TRBV6-6	TRBD2	TRBJ2-5	TGTGCCAGCAGTTACGTATCTAGCGGAGAGACCCAGTACTTC	CASSYVSSGETQYF
-	TRBV2	-	TRBJ2-3	TGTGCCAGCAGTGAAATCCACACAGATACGCAGTATTTT	CASSEIHTDTQYF
-	TRBV2	TRBD2	TRBJ2-3	TGTGCCAGCAGCCCCCTCGGGGGGGGCGGGCTCGAAGATACGCAGTATTTT	CASSPLGGGGLEDTQYF
-	TRBV27	-	TRBJ1-3	TGTGCCAGCAGTTCTTCCAGTACAGGGTCCGGAAACACCATATATTTT	CASSSSSTGSGNTIYF
-	TRBV6-5	-	TRBJ2-7	TGTGCCAGCACCCGGGGGGCGCTCTACGAGCAGTACTTC	CASTRGALYEQYF
-	TRBV2	-	TRBJ2-5	TGTGCCAGCAGTGGCGTCTCCCTCGGGGAGACCCAGTACTTC	CASSGVSLGETQYF
-	TRBV5-5	-	TRBJ1-2	TGTGCCAGCAGCTTGGCCGAAGGGGCCTTCTATGGCTACACCTTC	CASSLAEGAFYGYTF
-	TRBV5-5	-	TRBJ2-1	TGTGCCAGCAGCTTGGACAGGATTTACAATGAGCAGTTCTTC	CASSLDRIYNEQFF
-	TRBV30	TRBD1	TRBJ1-6	TGTGCCTGGACAGAGGCAGGGGGAGAGAGAAATTCACCCCTCCACTTT	CAWTEAGGERNSPLHF
-	TRBV6-5	TRBD2	TRBJ2-7	TGTGCCAGCAGTAACCGGGGAGCGGGGTCCTCCGAGCAGTACTTC	CASSNRGAGSSEQYF
-	TRBV7-6	TRBD2	TRBJ2-1	TGTGCCAGCAGGGGACTAGCGGGCAACAATGAGCAGTTCTTC	CASRGLAGNNEQFF
once	TRBV2	TRBD1	TRBJ2-6	TGTGCCAGCAGTAACAGGGGATCGGGGGCCAACGTCCTGACTTTC	CASSNRGSGANVLTF
-	TRBV7-8	TRBD1	TRBJ1-5	TGTGCCAGCAGCCTCGTTGGGGGACAGGGCCTTAATCAGCCCCAGCATTTT	CASSLVGGQGLNQPQHF
-	TRBV7-9	TRBD1	TRBJ1-4	TGTGCCAGCAGCTTTTTGTCAGGGGGCGGAAAACTGTTTTTT	CASSFLSGGGKLFF
few	TRBV7-2	TRBD1	TRBJ1-6	TGTGCCAGCAGCCCCGGACAGGAAATTTCACCCCTCCACTTT	CASSPGQEISPLHF
few	TRBV24-1	-	TRBJ2-3	TGTGCCACCAGTGATTCGGACAGCCTTGGGCTGGTTACGCAGTATTTT	CATSDSDSLGLVTQYF
-	TRBV30	TRBD1	TRBJ2-7	TGTGCCTGGAGTTCCGGGACAGGGGTCAACGAGCAGTACTTC	CAWSSGTGVNEQYF
-	TRBV6-1	-	TRBJ2-2	TGTGCCAGCAGTGAAGGTGCTAGCCTCACCGGGGAGCTGTTTTTT	CASSEGASLTGELFF
-	TRBV6-4	TRBD1	TRBJ1-5	TGTGCCACCGTTCCGGGACAGGGGGTTCCGAGTCAGCCCCAGCATTTT	CATVPGQGVPSQPQHF
few	TRBV18	TRBD1	TRBJ2-2	TGTGCCAGCTCACCCTTAGGGGGCCCTGGCACCGGGGAGCTGTTTTTT	CASSPLGGPGTGELFF